The source of this T cell receptor (beta chain) is a study of T-cell reconstitution after alpha-beta-depleted transplantation in children. Notes on the study in general: Hyperexpanded clones declined; after one year, newly produced T cells mostly supplied diversity. Surviving thymic progenitors and recipient T cells were the source of high TCRbeta diversity at day 60 in some patients. Two months or so post-transplant, alpha-beta T cells reportedly derived from several hundred expanded graft clones.

Unique molecular identifiers were incorporated when the TCRbeta library was constructed. A single record per CDR3 protein comes from TCRdb applying MiXCR to the PCR reads. The table includes 90,000 to 150,000 distinct CDR3 sequences, about 23% detected once. The germline V gene encodes CDR1 SGHRS and CDR2 YFSETQ. The CDR3 sequence runs 16 residues, both termini included. Only a few counts were recorded for this clonotype. Its antigen is unidentified. The DNA is omitted, as the CDR3 cannot be located on it reliably, and the CDR3 follows TCRdb's listing. This sequence originates from a male patient aged 2 to 10 who had a stem cell transplant for chronic granulomatous disease, so the T cells may come from the graft donor. The sample was PBMCs, mostly from graft donor cells, taken 180 days after TCRalphabeta/CD19-depleted stem cell transplant. This chain uses TRBV5-1 with TRBJ2-2; the table assigns TRBD1, which was not confirmed against the DNA. CDR3 residues: CARVPRAVRTPGSCFF.